The 21 T cell receptor beta chains listed next were all sequenced from one sample in a study of blood T cell repertoires in COVID-19. Using immunoSEQ multiplex PCR, the repertoire was profiled, and TCRdb retains in-frame clones only, with some absent. Altogether fewer than 35,000 clones are present, 80% to 90% being singletons, with the ten largest covering less than 15%. Sequenced input: peripheral blood. The receptors were sampled from a human donor in a cohort sampled during active COVID-19. The donor label of this sample is uncertain.

This clone was counted only a few times. CDR3 in DNA: TGTGCCAGCAGTTATCAGGAGACCCAGTACTTC. Encoded protein: CASSYQETQYF. The rearrangement uses TRBV6-6 and TRBJ2-5; D gene ambiguous. Germline lookup yields CDR1 MNHNY and CDR2 SVGAGI (reference sequence). This CDR3 comprises 11 residues. Trimming removed 3 bases at V and 5 bases at J, with 4 bases between.

The chain recombines TRBV5-5 with TRBJ2-7; a possible D gene is TRBD2 (5 bases). Per the germline V gene, CDR1 is SGHKS and CDR2 is YYEKEE (reference sequence). The CDR3 sequence is 16 residues long. V lost 0 bases, J lost 7 bases, and 20 bases lay in between. The CDR3 reads CASSLATQRSVEEQYF. Here the CDR3 DNA reads TGTGCCAGCAGCTTGGCCACTCAGCGGTCGGTCGAGGAGCAGTACTTC.

This rearrangement joins TRBV27 to TRBJ2-1; 8 nucleotides match TRBD1. V shed 3 bases and J 3 bases; nucleotides not matched to a gene: 19. The CDR3 length is 20 residues. Germline assignment: CDR1 MNHEY and CDR2 SMNVEV (reference sequence). The CDR3, as DNA: TGTGCCAGCAGTTTCTACACCCACCGACAGGGGAGGCCCTACTACAATGAGCAGTTCTTC. Its protein product is CASSFYTHRQGRPYYNEQFF.

J is TRBJ1-2 and V is TRBV3-1 (or the pseudogene TRBV3-2); no clear D gene. Germline V gene data show CDR1 as LGHDT and CDR2 as YNNKEL (reference sequence). The CDR3 sequence is 13 residues long. Trimming removed 4 bases at V and 6 bases at J, with 12 bases between. CDR3 in DNA: TGTGCCAGCAGCCCGGTTCCACTTGATGGCTACACCTTC. Translated, it gives CASSPVPLDGYTF.

The chain uses TRBV5-6 and TRBJ1-4, with D uncertain. Germline CDR1 SGHDT, CDR2 YYEEEE. The CDR3 extends over 13 amino acids. Trimming cost V 0 bases and J 8 bases, with 8 bases left between them. The CDR3 DNA reads TGTGCCAGCAGCTTGGTTGTCTCGGAAAAACTGTTTTTT. As protein: CASSLVVSEKLFF.

The V and J genes are TRBV28 and TRBJ2-7, with 8 positions matching TRBD1. Germline CDR1 MDHEN, CDR2 SYDVKM. The CDR3 length is 13 residues. V was pared by 5 bases and J by 7 bases, with 7 bases of the junction left unmatched. The CDR3 DNA sequence: TGTGCCAGCAGTCGAGGACAGGGAGGAGAGCAGTACTTC. This codes for CASSRGQGGEQYF.

The chain links TRBV23-1 to TRBJ1-2; 7 bases map to TRBD1. TRBV23-1 is designated an ORF whose function remains uncertain. The V gene end was trimmed by 2 bases and the J gene end by 6 bases; junction bases not matched to a gene: 9. The CDR3 has 15 amino acids. The CDR3 loop is CASSQKPDRVNGYTF. The CDR3 DNA sequence: TGCGCCAGCAGTCAAAAACCCGACAGGGTAAATGGCTACACCTTC.

The V and J genes are TRBV7-6 and TRBJ2-6; D ambiguous. The CDR3 covers 19 residues. Germline V CDR1 and CDR2: SGHVS, FNYEAQ. Deletions cut 0 bases from V and 3 bases from J, with 18 bases between. This CDR3 is CASSLAAGIRFGGANVLTF. As DNA, the CDR3 is TGTGCCAGCAGCTTAGCGGCAGGAATTCGGTTTGGTGGGGCCAACGTCCTGACTTTC.

This clone was picked up a small number of times. The chain recombines TRBV6-1 with TRBJ1-3; maybe TRBD1 (5 bases). V lost 0 bases and J lost 4, with 13 bases in between. This CDR3 spans 16 amino acids. CDR1 is MNHNS, CDR2 SASEGT, per germline. The CDR3 spells CASSEALDGGGNTIYF. CDR3 coding DNA: TGTGCCAGCAGTGAAGCGCTAGACGGGGGGGGAAACACCATATATTTT.

The chain employs TRBV19 and TRBJ1-2, with TRBD1 identical over 9 bases. The CDR3 loop spans 13 amino acids. Germline values: CDR1 LNHDA, CDR2 SQIVND (reference sequence). V dropped 4 bases and J dropped 7; count of bases not matched to a gene: 4. The CDR3 protein is CASSTTDRGGYTF. CDR3 bases: TGTGCCAGTAGTACTACGGACAGGGGTGGCTACACCTTC.

In its sample, this clone ranks as medium-sized (0.01 to 0.1%). The chain uses TRBV2 and TRBJ2-7, with 8 bases fitting TRBD1. Germline-derived CDR1 and CDR2 are SNHLY and FYNNEI. This CDR3 is 13 amino acids long. J was trimmed by 2 bases and V by 6 bases; bases with no gene match: 3. Here the CDR3 reads CASRQGAPYEQYF. The CDR3 DNA sequence: TGTGCCAGCAGGCAGGGGGCCCCCTACGAGCAGTACTTC.

This chain uses TRBV11-2 with TRBJ2-3, with 7 bases that match TRBD2. The CDR3 consists of 15 residues. Germline trimming cut 2 bases from V and 4 bases from J; bases unmatched to any gene: 6. The germline V gene has CDR1 SGHAT and CDR2 FQNNGV. In DNA, the CDR3 is TGTGCCAGCAGCTTATCCGGACTAGTTGCAGATACGCAGTATTTT. Its protein is CASSLSGLVADTQYF.

The rearrangement uses TRBV5-1 and TRBJ2-5; 10 nucleotides line up with TRBD1. Germline V gene sequence: CDR1 SGHRS, CDR2 YFSETQ. With V trimmed by 4 bases and J by 5 bases, 14 bases remained unmatched. CDR3 length: 17 amino acids. The CDR3 DNA reads as TGCGCCAGCAGCCCTAATGTGGGACAGGGGACTGGCGAGACCCAGTACTTC. Translation: CASSPNVGQGTGETQYF.

The genes are TRBV7-2 and TRBJ2-6; D not certain. Between the trimmed V and J ends, which lost 5 bases and 0 bases, there was a span of 8 bases. Germline CDR1 reads SGHTA; CDR2 reads FQGNSA. The CDR3 contains 15 residues. The CDR3 DNA sequence: TGTGCCAGCAGCATCCGGAGCTCTGGGGCCAACGTCCTGACTTTC. Its translation is CASSIRSSGANVLTF.

The rearrangement links TRBV29-1 to TRBJ2-7, with D perhaps TRBD2 (7 bases). V lost 4 bases and J 3 bases, leaving 25 bases between the germline ends. CDR3 length: 17 amino acids. CDR1 and CDR2 (germline): SQVTM, ANQGSEA. Here the CDR3 DNA reads TGCAGCGTTGGACCTCAGTCCTCGGGGGGCGAGGGCTACGAGCAGTACTTC. Its protein product is CSVGPQSSGGEGYEQYF.

Points on this clone: Other DNA sequences in the sample encode the same CDR3. The rearrangement joins TRBV6-5 to TRBJ1-2, with D maybe TRBD1 (5 bases). Germline values: CDR1 MNHEY, CDR2 SVGAGI. Trimming removed 8 bases at V and 2 bases at J, with 9 bases between. The CDR3 consists of 12 residues. CDR3 DNA sequence: TGTGCCAGCTCGCCAGGGAACTATGGCTACACCTTC. Protein product: CASSPGNYGYTF.

This clone was observed a few times. This chain uses TRBV6-6 with TRBJ1-2; 9 bases line up with TRBD1. Germline loops: CDR1 MNHNY, CDR2 SVGAGI (reference sequence). This CDR3 region has 16 residues. The J segment lost 7 bases and the V segment lost 4 bases, leaving 13 bases of the junction unmatched. The CDR3 loop reads CASSSRVDRGAGGYTF. In DNA, the CDR3 is TGTGCCAGCAGTTCGCGAGTGGACAGGGGCGCTGGTGGCTACACCTTC.

The rearrangement uses TRBV5-1 and TRBJ2-4, with TRBD2 matching 12 bases. Per germline, CDR1 SGHRS and CDR2 YFSETQ. The CDR3 is made up of 19 amino acids. V lost 5 bases and J lost 1; bases outside the gene matches: 13. The CDR3 protein is CASRPTSGGPDPAKNIQYF. The CDR3 DNA reads as TGCGCCAGCAGACCTACTAGCGGGGGGCCTGACCCCGCCAAAAACATTCAGTACTTC. The full variable domain, its missing parts supplied by reference TRBV5-1 and TRBJ2-4, is KAGVTQTPRYLIKTRGQQVTLSCSPISGHRSVSWYQQTPGQGLQFLFEYFSETQRNKGNFPGRFSGRQFSNSRSEMNVSTLELGDSALYLCASRPTSGGPDPAKNIQYFGAGTRLSVL.

The CDR3 protein is CASSLALRGEQYF. In DNA, the CDR3 is TGTGCCAGCAGTTTAGCTCTCAGGGGCGAGCAGTACTTC. This rearrangement joins TRBV12-3 or TRBV12-4 to TRBJ2-7; D perhaps matches TRBD1 (6 bases). V was cut by 0 bases and J by 6 bases, with 9 bases left in between. The CDR3 consists of 13 residues.

This chain links TRBV2 with TRBJ1-3; D is possibly TRBD1 (6 bases). V was trimmed by 8 bases and J by 0 bases, leaving 11 bases between them. Germline values: CDR1 SNHLY, CDR2 FYNNEI. The CDR3 is 14 amino acids. The CDR3 sequence is CASRQDSSGNTIYF. The CDR3, as DNA: TGTGCCAGCCGACAGGATAGCTCTGGAAACACCATATATTTT.

The V call is TRBV20-1, the J call TRBJ2-5; the D gene is possibly TRBD1 (6 bases). This CDR3 spans 11 amino acids. The V end lost 6 bases, the J end lost 3 bases, and 8 bases lay between the germline ends. Per the germline V gene, CDR1 is DFQATT and CDR2 is SNEGSKA (reference sequence). CDR3 sequence reads: CSARGEETQYF. The DNA for the CDR3 is TGCAGTGCCAGGGGCGAAGAGACCCAGTACTTC.